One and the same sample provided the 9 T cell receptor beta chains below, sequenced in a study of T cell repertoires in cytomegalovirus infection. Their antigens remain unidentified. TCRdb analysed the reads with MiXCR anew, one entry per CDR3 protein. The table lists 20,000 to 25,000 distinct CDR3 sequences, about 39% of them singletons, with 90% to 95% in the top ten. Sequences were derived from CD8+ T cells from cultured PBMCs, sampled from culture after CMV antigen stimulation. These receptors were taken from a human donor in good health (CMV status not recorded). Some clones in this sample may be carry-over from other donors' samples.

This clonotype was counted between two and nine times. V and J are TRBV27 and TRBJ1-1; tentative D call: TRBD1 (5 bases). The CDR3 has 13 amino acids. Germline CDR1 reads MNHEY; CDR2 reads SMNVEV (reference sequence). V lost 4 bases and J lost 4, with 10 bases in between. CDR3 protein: CASSSGFGTEAFF. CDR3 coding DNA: TGTGCCAGCAGTTCAGGGTTTGGCACTGAAGCTTTCTTT.

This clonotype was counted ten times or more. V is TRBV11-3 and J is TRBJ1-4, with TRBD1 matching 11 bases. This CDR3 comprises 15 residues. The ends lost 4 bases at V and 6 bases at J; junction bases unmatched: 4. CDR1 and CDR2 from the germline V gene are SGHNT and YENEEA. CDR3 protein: CASSSRTGGHEKLFF. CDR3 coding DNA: TGTGCCAGCAGCTCACGGACAGGGGGCCATGAAAAACTGTTTTTT.

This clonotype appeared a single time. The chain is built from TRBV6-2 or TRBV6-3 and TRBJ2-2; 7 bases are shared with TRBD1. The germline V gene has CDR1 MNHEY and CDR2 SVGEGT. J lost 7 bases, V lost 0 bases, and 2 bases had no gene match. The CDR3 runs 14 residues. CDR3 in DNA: TGTGCCAGCAGTTACTCAGGGGGCTTCGGGGAGCTGTTTTTT. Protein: CASSYSGGFGELFF.

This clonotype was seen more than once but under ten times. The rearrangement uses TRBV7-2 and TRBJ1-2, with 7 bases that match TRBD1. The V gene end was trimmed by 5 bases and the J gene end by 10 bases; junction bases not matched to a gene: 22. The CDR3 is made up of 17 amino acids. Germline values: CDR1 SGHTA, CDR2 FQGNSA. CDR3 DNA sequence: TGTGCCAGCAGCCCGACCTCGACAGGGAGAAACTTGAATGACTACACCTTC. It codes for CASSPTSTGRNLNDYTF.

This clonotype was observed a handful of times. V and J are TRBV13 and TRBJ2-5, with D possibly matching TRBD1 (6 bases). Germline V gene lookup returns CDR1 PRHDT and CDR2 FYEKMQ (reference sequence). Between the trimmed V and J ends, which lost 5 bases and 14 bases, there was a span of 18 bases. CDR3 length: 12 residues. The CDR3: CASSTLGAPTYF. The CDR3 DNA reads TGTGCCAGCAGCACCTTGGGGGCTCCTACATACTTC. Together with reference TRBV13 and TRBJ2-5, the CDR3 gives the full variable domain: AAGVIQSPRHLIKEKRETATLKCYPIPRHDTVYWYQQGPGQDPQFLISFYEKMQSDKGSIPDRFSAQQFSDYHSELNMSSLELGDSALYFCASSTLGAPTYFGPGTRLLVL.

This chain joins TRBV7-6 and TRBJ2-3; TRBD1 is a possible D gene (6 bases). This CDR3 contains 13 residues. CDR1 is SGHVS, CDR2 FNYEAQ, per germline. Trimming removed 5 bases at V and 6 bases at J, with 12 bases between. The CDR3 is CASSPTGTDTQYF. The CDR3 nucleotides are TGTGCCAGCAGCCCTACAGGGACCGATACGCAGTATTTT.

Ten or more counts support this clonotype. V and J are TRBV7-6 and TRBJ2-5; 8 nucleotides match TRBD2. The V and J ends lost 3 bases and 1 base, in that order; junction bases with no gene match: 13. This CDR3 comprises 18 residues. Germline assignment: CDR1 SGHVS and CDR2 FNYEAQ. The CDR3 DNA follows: TGTGCCAGCAGCTTTTGGTCCGGGAGGGCCGACCTCCAAGAGACCCAGTACTTC. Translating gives CASSFWSGRADLQETQYF.

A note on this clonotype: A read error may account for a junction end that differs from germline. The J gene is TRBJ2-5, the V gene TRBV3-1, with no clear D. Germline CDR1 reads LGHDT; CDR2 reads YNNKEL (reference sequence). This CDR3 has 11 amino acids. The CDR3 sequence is CVSSQLRTQYF. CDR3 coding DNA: TGTGTCAGCAGCCAATTAAGGACCCAGTACTTC.

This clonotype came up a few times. In DNA, the CDR3 is TGTGCCAGCAGCATCGCTCCCCTTAACAATGAGCAGTTCTTC. Translating gives CASSIAPLNNEQFF. The chain carries TRBV7-9 and TRBJ2-1; D uncertain. The ends were cut back, 5 bases at V and 5 bases at J, with 13 bases in the middle. This CDR3 is built from 14 residues. Germline V lookup: CDR1 SEHNR, CDR2 FQNEAQ (reference sequence).